This T cell receptor beta chain stems from a study of blood T cell repertoires in COVID-19. On the study more broadly: PBMCs, B-cell-depleted T cells, or T cells were the source of the cDNA or gDNA that made up the material.

The method was immunoSEQ multiplex PCR; TCRdb's version includes in-frame clones alone and lacks a portion of them. The data show 45,000 to 50,000 clones, with 85% to 90% seen just once and approximately 6% held by the top ten. Germline CDR1 and CDR2: SGDLS and YYNGEE. This CDR3 has 14 amino acids. The V gene end was trimmed by 4 bases and the J gene end by 5 bases; junction bases not matched to a gene: 7. The V call is TRBV9, the J call TRBJ2-5; 8 nucleotides match TRBD1. The TCR comes from a woman aged 60 to 75 with acute or convalescent COVID-19. The sample comprised peripheral blood. DNA for the CDR3: TGTGCCAGCAGCCTCGGACAGGGTCGGGAGACCCAGTACTTC. It encodes CASSLGQGRETQYF.